The sequence of this T cell receptor (beta chain) was determined in a study of blood T cells in healthy people across ages. Germline V gene data show CDR1 as MNHNS and CDR2 as SASEGT. V lost 4 bases to trimming and J lost 0 bases; unmatched junction nucleotides: 8. The CDR3 has 17 amino acids. A J-beta primer mix and a sample-barcoded 5' primer were used in a second PCR of roughly 6 to 11 cycles. Each single sample gave us at least 2.5 million CDR3-containing paired-end reads. TCRdb reprocessed the 5' RACE reads with MiXCR, giving one entry per CDR3 protein. The repertoire has roughly 730,000 distinct CDR3 sequences, 56% of them found once; the top ten carry 20% to 30%. Each donor supplied around 9.6 milliliters of peripheral blood. At least 5.5 micrograms of total RNA were extracted per sample.

This TCR was sampled from a man between 40 and 49 years old in good health. Sequencing was done on a sample of blood. The V call is TRBV6-1, the J call TRBJ2-7, with 11 nucleotides matching TRBD1. The CDR3 bases are TGTGCCAGCAGTGGCCGGGACAGGGGGTTAAGCTCCTACGAGCAGTACTTC. It codes for CASSGRDRGLSSYEQYF.